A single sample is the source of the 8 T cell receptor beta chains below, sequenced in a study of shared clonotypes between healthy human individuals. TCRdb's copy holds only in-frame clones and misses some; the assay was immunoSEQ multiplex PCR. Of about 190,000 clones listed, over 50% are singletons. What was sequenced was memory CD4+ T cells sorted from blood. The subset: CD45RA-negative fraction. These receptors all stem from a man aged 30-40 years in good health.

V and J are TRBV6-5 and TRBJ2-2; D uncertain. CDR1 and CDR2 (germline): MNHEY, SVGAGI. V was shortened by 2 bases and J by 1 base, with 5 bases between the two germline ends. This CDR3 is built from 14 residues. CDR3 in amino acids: CASSYRGNTGELFF. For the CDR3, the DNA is TGTGCCAGCAGTTACAGAGGGAACACCGGGGAGCTGTTTTTT.

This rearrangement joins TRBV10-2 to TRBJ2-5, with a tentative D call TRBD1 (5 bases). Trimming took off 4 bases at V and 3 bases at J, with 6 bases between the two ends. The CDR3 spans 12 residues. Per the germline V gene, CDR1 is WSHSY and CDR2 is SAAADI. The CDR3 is CASSVGEETQYF. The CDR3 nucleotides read TGCGCCAGCAGTGTAGGGGAAGAGACCCAGTACTTC.

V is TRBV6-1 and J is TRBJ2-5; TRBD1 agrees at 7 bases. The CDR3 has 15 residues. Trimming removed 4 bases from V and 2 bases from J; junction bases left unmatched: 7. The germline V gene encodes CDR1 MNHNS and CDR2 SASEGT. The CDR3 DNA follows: TGTGCCAGCAGTGTAAGGGACAGTCAGCAAGAGACCCAGTACTTC. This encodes CASSVRDSQQETQYF.

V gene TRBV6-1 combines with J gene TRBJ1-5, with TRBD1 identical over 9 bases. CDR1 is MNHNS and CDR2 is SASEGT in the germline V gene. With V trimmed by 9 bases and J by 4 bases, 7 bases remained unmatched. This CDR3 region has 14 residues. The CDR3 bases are TGTGCCAGGAGGGACAGGGCATTAAATCAGCCCCAGCATTTT. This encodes CARRDRALNQPQHF.

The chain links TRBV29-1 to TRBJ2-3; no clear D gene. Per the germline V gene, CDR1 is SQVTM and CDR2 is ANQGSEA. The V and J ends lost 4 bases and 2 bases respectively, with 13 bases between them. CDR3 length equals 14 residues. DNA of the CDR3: TGCAGCGTTGGACTGAGCCAGTTCACAGATACGCAGTATTTT. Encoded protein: CSVGLSQFTDTQYF.

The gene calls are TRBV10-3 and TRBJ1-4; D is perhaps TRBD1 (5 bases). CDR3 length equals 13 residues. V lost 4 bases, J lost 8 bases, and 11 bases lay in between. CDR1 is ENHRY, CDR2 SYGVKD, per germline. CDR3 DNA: TGTGCCATCAGTGCAGGGCTCAGGGAAAAACTGTTTTTT. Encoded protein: CAISAGLREKLFF.

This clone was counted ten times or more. DNA of the CDR3: TGTGCCAGCAGCCAAGATAGCGGAGATGGGGTTGGCTACACCTTC. Its translation: CASSQDSGDGVGYTF. The chain recombines TRBV4-2 with TRBJ1-2; no reliable D call. The V end lost 0 bases, the J end lost 7 bases, and 15 bases lay between the germline ends. Germline V gives CDR1 LGHNA, CDR2 YNFKEQ. The CDR3 runs 15 residues.

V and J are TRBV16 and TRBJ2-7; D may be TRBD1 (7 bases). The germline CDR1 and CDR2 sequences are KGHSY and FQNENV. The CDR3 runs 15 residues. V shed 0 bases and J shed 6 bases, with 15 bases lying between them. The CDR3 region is CASSQSGRQGGEQYF. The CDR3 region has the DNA TGTGCCAGCAGCCAATCAGGCCGTCAGGGGGGCGAGCAGTACTTC.